These 15 T cell receptor beta chains were all obtained from the same sample, sequenced in a study of technical replicates of blood from several donors. Libraries were prepared by immunoSEQ multiplex PCR; TCRdb keeps only in-frame clonotypes and omits some of them. The data show approximately 70,000 clones, 95% to 97% seen once. The material sequenced was T cells isolated from PBMCs. These receptors were obtained from a human donor in good health.

V is TRBV29-1 and J is TRBJ1-1, with D possibly matching TRBD1 (5 bases). The germline V gene encodes CDR1 SQVTM and CDR2 ANQGSEA. V lost 7 bases and J lost 1, with 13 bases in between. The CDR3 is 13 amino acids. CDR3 nucleotide sequence: TGCAGCGGCTCACAGGCTTGGAACACTGAAGCTTTCTTT. Translated: CSGSQAWNTEAFF.

The chain combines TRBV27 with TRBJ2-7; 12 bases line up with TRBD1. Germline V CDR1 and CDR2: MNHEY, SMNVEV (reference sequence). V was clipped by 9 bases and J by 5 bases; unmatched bases: 8. The CDR3 is 14 residues long. The CDR3 sequence: CASSGTGGKDEQYF. The CDR3 DNA reads as TGTGCCAGTAGCGGGACAGGGGGCAAGGACGAGCAGTACTTC.

The J gene is TRBJ2-1, the V gene TRBV7-2; D might be TRBD2 (6 bases). CDR3 length equals 16 residues. Germline CDR1 reads SGHTA; CDR2 reads FQGNSA. With 1 base removed from V and 3 bases from J, the gap between germline ends came to 13 bases. The CDR3 bases are TGTGCCAGCAGCTTAGTTCATCGGGAGCACTACAATGAGCAGTTCTTC. This gives the protein CASSLVHREHYNEQFF.

J is TRBJ2-5 and V is TRBV5-1, with D perhaps TRBD1 (5 bases). Germline CDR1 is SGHRS and CDR2 is YFSETQ. Trimming stripped 1 base from V and 4 bases from J, with 8 bases between. The CDR3 covers 13 residues. Here the CDR3 DNA reads TGCGCCAGCAGCTTGAGGGGTCGAGAGACCCAGTACTTC. Translated: CASSLRGRETQYF.

The chain couples TRBV6-5 to TRBJ1-5; D not certain. The CDR3 loop spans 12 amino acids. Trimming took off 6 bases at V and 9 bases at J, with 12 bases between the two ends. The germline gives CDR1 MNHEY, CDR2 SVGAGI. The CDR3 sequence: CASSPFGPPQHF. CDR3 coding DNA: TGTGCCAGCAGCCCCTTCGGTCCGCCCCAGCATTTT.

About this clone itself: The junction shows a germline mismatch at one end, possibly a read error. This chain links TRBV7-9 with TRBJ1-2; D remains ambiguous. The CDR3 is made up of 12 amino acids. Germline V gene sequence: CDR1 SEHNR, CDR2 FQNEAQ (reference sequence). The chain's CDR3 is CASSLAGDGYTF. CDR3 coding DNA: TGTGCCAGCAGCCTAGCCGGGGATGGCTACACCTTC.

As DNA, the CDR3 is TGTGCCAGCAGTTTATCGGGACTAGCTTACAATGAGCAGTTCTTC. The encoded protein is CASSLSGLAYNEQFF. V usage is TRBV28 and J usage is TRBJ2-1; 9 nucleotides line up with TRBD2. Per germline, CDR1 MDHEN and CDR2 SYDVKM. The CDR3 length is 15 residues. The junction had 2 bases not matched to a gene; V was cut back by 1 base and J by 4 bases.

The rearrangement links TRBV7-2 to TRBJ2-1; 11 bases are a match to TRBD1. In germline, CDR1 is SGHTA, CDR2 FQGNSA. The CDR3 has 16 residues. J lost 8 bases, V lost 1 base, and 7 bases had no gene match. The CDR3 bases are TGTGCCAGCAGCTTAGTCGGGACAGGGGGGTATTATGAGCAGTTCTTC. Protein sequence: CASSLVGTGGYYEQFF.

The V and J genes are TRBV6-4 and TRBJ1-1; possibly TRBD1 for D (6 bases). The CDR3 has 13 amino acids. With 6 bases removed from V and 1 base from J, the gap between germline ends came to 9 bases. The V gene's germline CDR1 is MRHNA and CDR2 SNTAGT. The CDR3 loop is CASSEQGNTEAFF. CDR3 DNA: TGTGCCAGCAGCGAACAGGGGAACACTGAAGCTTTCTTT.

The rearrangement joins TRBV5-1 to TRBJ1-1, with TRBD1 matching over 7 bases. J was trimmed by 5 bases and V by 3 bases; bases with no gene match: 7. Germline CDR1 and CDR2: SGHRS and YFSETQ. This CDR3 region has 14 residues. In DNA, the CDR3 is TGCGCCAGCAGCTCCGACAGGGCGAGAACTGAAGCTTTCTTT. Amino acids: CASSSDRARTEAFF.

This clone was counted only a few times. V usage is TRBV5-1 and J usage is TRBJ1-4; D unclear. Germline V gene sequence: CDR1 SGHRS, CDR2 YFSETQ. The CDR3 runs to 13 residues. V was shortened by 6 bases and J by 7 bases, with 13 bases between the two germline ends. The CDR3 here is CASKEGEREKLFF. The CDR3 DNA is TGCGCCAGCAAGGAGGGAGAACGTGAAAAACTGTTTTTT.

This clone was seen a single time. The chain links TRBV7-9 to TRBJ1-5; D unresolved. The germline V gene encodes CDR1 SEHNR and CDR2 FQNEAQ (reference sequence). This CDR3 contains 13 residues. V lost 5 bases and J lost 8, with 13 bases in between. CDR3 amino acids: CASSRDGVEPQHF. The CDR3 nucleotides read TGTGCCAGCAGCCGTGACGGGGTAGAGCCCCAGCATTTT.

The chain carries TRBV28 and TRBJ1-1; D may be TRBD1 (5 bases). In germline, CDR1 is MDHEN, CDR2 SYDVKM. V dropped 2 bases and J dropped 0 bases, with 10 bases sitting between them. The CDR3 sequence is 15 residues long. Here the CDR3 reads CASSLQGLMNTEAFF. The CDR3 DNA reads TGTGCCAGCAGTTTACAGGGCTTGATGAACACTGAAGCTTTCTTT.

V usage is TRBV11-3 and J usage is TRBJ1-1; D is unclear. The V gene lost 4 bases and the J gene lost 4 bases, with 7 bases spanning the gap. The CDR3 totals 12 residues. Germline V lookup: CDR1 SGHNT, CDR2 YENEEA. In DNA, the CDR3 is TGTGCCAGCAGCTCCCACAGCACTGAAGCTTTCTTT. As protein: CASSSHSTEAFF.

The rearrangement links TRBV11-3 to TRBJ2-1; a weak D match, TRBD2 (6 bases). This CDR3 spans 16 amino acids. Trimming shortened V by 2 bases and J by 4 bases, and 15 bases separated the two germline ends. Germline values: CDR1 SGHNT, CDR2 YENEEA. The CDR3 DNA sequence: TGTGCCAGCAGCTTACACCCGGGGGAACCGTACAATGAGCAGTTCTTC. As protein: CASSLHPGEPYNEQFF.